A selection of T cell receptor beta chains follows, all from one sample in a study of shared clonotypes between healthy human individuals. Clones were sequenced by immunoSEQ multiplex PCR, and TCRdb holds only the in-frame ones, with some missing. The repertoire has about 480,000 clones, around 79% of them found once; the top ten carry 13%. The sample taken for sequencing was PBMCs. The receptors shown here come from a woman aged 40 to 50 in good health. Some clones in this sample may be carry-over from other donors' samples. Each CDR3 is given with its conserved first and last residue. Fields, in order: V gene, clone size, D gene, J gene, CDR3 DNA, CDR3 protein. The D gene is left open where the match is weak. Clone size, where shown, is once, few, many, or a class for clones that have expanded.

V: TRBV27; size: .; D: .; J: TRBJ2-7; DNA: TGTGCCAGCAGTTTGAGGGGTTACGAGCAGTACTTC; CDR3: CASSLRGYEQYF
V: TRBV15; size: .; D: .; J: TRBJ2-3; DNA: TGTGCCACCAGCATTGAGTACCTCGGGGGAGATACGCAGTATTTT; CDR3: CATSIEYLGGDTQYF
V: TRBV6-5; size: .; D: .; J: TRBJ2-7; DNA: TGTGCCAGCAGTTACTCGGGACTGACTACAACCTACGAGCAGTACTTC; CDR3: CASSYSGLTTTYEQYF
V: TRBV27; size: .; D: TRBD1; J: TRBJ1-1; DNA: TGTGCCAGCAGTTTATCAGGGGGCAACACTGAAGCTTTCTTT; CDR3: CASSLSGGNTEAFF
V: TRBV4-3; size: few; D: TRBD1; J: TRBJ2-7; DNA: TGCGCCAGCAGCCAAGATGGGAGCCGGGACAGGGATTCCTACGAGCAGTACTTC; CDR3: CASSQDGSRDRDSYEQYF
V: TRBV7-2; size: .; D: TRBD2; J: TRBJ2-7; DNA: TGTGCCAGCAGCTTAGGACGGGAGGGCCCCTACGAGCAGTACTTC; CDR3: CASSLGREGPYEQYF
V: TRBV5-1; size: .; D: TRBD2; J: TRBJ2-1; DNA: TGCGCCAGCAGCTGGGAGGGACTACAAAACAATGAGCAGTTCTTC; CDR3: CASSWEGLQNNEQFF
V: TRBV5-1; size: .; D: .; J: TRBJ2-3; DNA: TGCGCCAGCAGCGAGGACTTAATGTTAAGCACAGATACGCAGTATTTT; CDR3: CASSEDLMLSTDTQYF
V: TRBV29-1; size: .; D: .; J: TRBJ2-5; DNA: TGCAGCGTTGCAGAGGGGGGAGGGGAGACCCAGTACTTC; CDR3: CSVAEGGGETQYF
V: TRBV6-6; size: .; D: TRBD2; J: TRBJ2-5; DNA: TGTGCCAGCAGTTACGGGACTAGCGGGAGTGAGACCCAGTACTTC; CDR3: CASSYGTSGSETQYF
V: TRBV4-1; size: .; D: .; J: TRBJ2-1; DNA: TGCGCCAGCAGCCAAGTGACAAAGGGCTCCTACAATGAGCAGTTCTTC; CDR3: CASSQVTKGSYNEQFF
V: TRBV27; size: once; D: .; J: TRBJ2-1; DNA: TGTGCCAGCAGTTTATCGGCAACAGGGCCCAATGAGCAGTTCTTC; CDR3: CASSLSATGPNEQFF
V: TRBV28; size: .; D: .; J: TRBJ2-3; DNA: TGTGCCAGCAGTTTAGTGGGGGTTACAGATACGCAGTATTTT; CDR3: CASSLVGVTDTQYF
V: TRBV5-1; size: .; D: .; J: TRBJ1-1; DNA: TGCGCCAGCTCTGGAGATCGCGAGGTGGACACTGAAGCTTTCTTT; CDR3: CASSGDREVDTEAFF
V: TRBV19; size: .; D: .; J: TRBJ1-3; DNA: TGTGCCAGTAGTATTGGGACACCCTTCGGAAACACCATATATTTT; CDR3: CASSIGTPFGNTIYF